This TCR beta chain is from a study of shared clonotypes between healthy human individuals. Points on this clone: Its antigen is not known.

TCRdb keeps only in-frame clones here, not all; method: immunoSEQ multiplex PCR. This sample has over 700,000 clones, with about two thirds found just once. Study-level points and caveats: Larger estimated richness was generally seen in naive subsets than in memory subsets. How much donors shared clonotypes was expected to be affected by sequencing depth.

The germline gives CDR1 SGHNT, CDR2 YYREEE (reference sequence). This CDR3 spans 16 amino acids. Trimming removed 4 bases at V and 5 bases at J, with 19 bases between. The CD4+ fraction was divided into a CD45RA+ naive subset and a CD45RA-negative memory subset. The sequence was collected from a woman aged 25 to 39 in good health. V usage is TRBV5-4 and J usage is TRBJ2-1; tentative D call: TRBD1 (6 bases). Sequencing was carried out using memory CD4+ T cells sorted from blood. Specified subset: CD45RA-negative fraction. The CDR3 protein is CASSPAWQGSHNEQFF. CDR3 DNA sequence: TGTGCCAGCAGCCCTGCCTGGCAGGGGTCCCACAATGAGCAGTTCTTC.